This entry lists 4 T cell receptor beta chains sequenced from one sample in a study of T cells in Graves' hyperthyroidism and ophthalmopathy (dated by TCRdb to between 2018 and 2020). The library was built by means of multiplex PCR. These reads were obtained on an Illumina HiSeq 2000. Amplification of TCR beta CDR3 regions was carried out from RNA transcripts. The first round of RT-PCR for the TCR CDR3 was performed with the HTBI primer set and the Qiagen OneStep RT-PCR kit. The public reads were quality trimmed at Q25 with fastp and then assembled into clones with MiXCR by TCRdb, keeping productive beta chains. Each CDR3 protein appears once, grouped with its most common genes and DNA. For this sample there are hundreds of thousands of distinct CDR3 sequences; roughly a third appear just once. The biggest ten clones account for roughly 30% of the sample. The material sequenced was blood. The source is a woman in her thirties or forties with Graves' hyperthyroidism.

The chain uses TRBV10-3 and TRBJ2-7; either TRBD1 or TRBD2 may fit D (5 bases each). Between the trimmed V and J ends, which lost 4 bases and 3 bases, there was a span of 10 bases. Germline CDR1 is ENHRY and CDR2 is SYGVKD. The CDR3 is 13 residues long. The CDR3, as DNA: TGTGCCATCAGTGGGGACGGGGTCTACGAGCAGTACTTC. As protein: CAISGDGVYEQYF.

This clonotype was detected many times. V is TRBV5-4 and J is TRBJ1-6; D is unclear. CDR1 and CDR2 from the germline V gene are SGHNT and YYREEE (reference sequence). Trimming removed 0 bases from V and 10 bases from J, with 8 bases in between. The CDR3 length is 13 residues. As DNA, the CDR3 is TGTGCCAGCAGCTTGGTATTGGGGTCACCCCTCCACTTT. This encodes CASSLVLGSPLHF.

The gene calls are TRBV2 and TRBJ2-2, with a possible D match to TRBD2 (6 bases). Germline V gene lookup returns CDR1 SNHLY and CDR2 FYNNEI. This CDR3 has 18 residues. Trimming left V 0 bases short and J 4 bases short, with 18 bases between. The CDR3 loop reads CASSEALLGRGGTGELFF. DNA for the CDR3: TGTGCCAGCAGTGAAGCGCTTCTGGGTAGGGGAGGCACCGGGGAGCTGTTTTTT.

This clonotype was counted many times. The rearrangement links TRBV9 to TRBJ1-5; no firm D call. V lost 2 bases and J 5 bases, leaving 8 bases between the germline ends. The CDR3 consists of 13 residues. Germline lookup yields CDR1 SGDLS and CDR2 YYNGEE. In DNA form, the CDR3 reads TGTGCCAGCAGCGTGGGCAGTTATCAGCCCCAGCATTTT. Amino acids: CASSVGSYQPQHF.